At least ten counts were recorded for the clone carrying this TCR beta chain. Germline V gene data show CDR1 as GTSNPN and CDR2 as SVGIG (reference sequence). CDR3 length: 12 amino acids. Trimming stripped 4 bases from V and 0 bases from J, with 4 bases between. These data originate in a study of T cells in Graves' hyperthyroidism and ophthalmopathy. Graves' hyperthyroidism showing no ophthalmopathy progression within 18 months was considered stable. Used for diagnoses were clinical symptoms, serum thyroxine and TRAb, thyroid ultrasound and orbital computed tomography. TCR beta CDR3 region amplification was performed from RNA transcripts. TCR CDR3 underwent first-round RT-PCR with the HTBI primer set. Using its own MiXCR run on the multiplex PCR reads, TCRdb lists one record per CDR3 protein. The data contain about 360,000 distinct CDR3 sequences, about 12% of them seen just once; the ten biggest clones take up 9.2%.

The receptor was derived from a woman between 18 and 29 years old with Graves' hyperthyroidism. The chain combines TRBV30 with TRBJ1-3; D remains ambiguous. The source material was blood. Here the CDR3 reads CAWTDSGNTIYF. Here the CDR3 DNA reads TGTGCCTGGACGGACTCTGGAAACACCATATATTTT.